One T cell receptor (beta chain) is described in this entry. Assay used: immunoSEQ multiplex PCR; TCRdb lists only in-frame clones, some missing. The data show more than 2 million clones, approximately 94% seen once. The data are from a study of shared clonotypes between healthy human individuals. The receptor comes from a man aged 18-30 years in good health. Sample: naive CD4+ T cells sorted from blood. Sample subset: CD45RA+ positively selected.

The CDR3, as DNA: TGTGCCTGGAGTGGATCTCTGAGCTCTGGGGCCAACGTCCTGACTTTC. Protein product: CAWSGSLSSGANVLTF. The chain carries TRBV30 and TRBJ2-6, with D hard to call. The germline V gene encodes CDR1 GTSNPN and CDR2 SVGIG (reference sequence). V gave up 1 base and J gave up 0 bases, with 10 bases separating them. The CDR3 loop spans 16 amino acids.